This T cell receptor beta chain was found in a study of control samples from healthy donors and cancer patients. This CDR3 has 11 amino acids. From germline, CDR1 is SGHRS and CDR2 YFSETQ. The ends were cut back, 6 bases at V and 7 bases at J, with 8 bases in the middle. This clone was counted many times. Some clones are missing from TCRdb's copy, which holds only in-frame ones; the method was immunoSEQ multiplex PCR. The sample yields 90,000 to 110,000 clones, less than 95% seen once. The chain has TRBV5-1 and TRBJ2-1; D gene uncertain. The sequenced sample consisted of blood. The clonotype comes from a human donor in good health. The donor label of this sample is uncertain. The CDR3 DNA follows: TGCGCCAGCAAGGGTGATAATGAGCAGTTCTTC. Translation: CASKGDNEQFF.